Listed below are T cell receptor beta chains from one sample, sequenced in a study of cytomegalovirus exposure and HLA in healthy donors. The protocol was immunoSEQ multiplex PCR, while the TCRdb copy is restricted to in-frame clones and leaves out a portion. This sample yields roughly 150,000 clones, of which 70% are seen a single time; roughly 1.9% belongs to the top ten. Sequenced material: PBMCs. All receptors derive from a woman between 55 and 75 years old in good health and CMV-seropositive. CDR3s include the opening cysteine and the closing phenylalanine or tryptophan. Fields, in order: CDR3 DNA, CDR3 protein, J gene, V gene, D gene, clone size. D genes are given only for firm matches. Clone size, where shown, is once, few, many, or a class for clones that have expanded.

CDR3 DNA: TGCGCCAGCAGCTTGTTCAACGGGAGGGCCCACGAGCAGTACTTC
CDR3 protein: CASSLFNGRAHEQYF
J gene: TRBJ2-7
V gene: TRBV5-1
D gene: TRBD2
clone size: NA

CDR3 DNA: TGTGCCAGTAGTATGGAGGGCATTCACACTGAAGCTTTCTTT
CDR3 protein: CASSMEGIHTEAFF
J gene: TRBJ1-1
V gene: TRBV19
D gene: NA
clone size: NA

CDR3 DNA: TGCGCCAGCAGCATGGTTGGGGCGCGGGATGAAGCTTTCTTT
CDR3 protein: CASSMVGARDEAFF
J gene: TRBJ1-1
V gene: TRBV5-1
D gene: NA
clone size: NA

CDR3 DNA: TGTGCCAGCAGTGAACGACACCTTCAGGCCCTCCACTTT
CDR3 protein: CASSERHLQALHF
J gene: TRBJ1-6
V gene: TRBV2
D gene: NA
clone size: NA

CDR3 DNA: TGTGCCAGCAGATGGGGAGACATGAACACTGAAGCTTTCTTT
CDR3 protein: CASRWGDMNTEAFF
J gene: TRBJ1-1
V gene: TRBV27
D gene: NA
clone size: once

CDR3 DNA: TGTGCCAGCAGCGCGGACATCGGGGAGCAGTACTTC
CDR3 protein: CASSADIGEQYF
J gene: TRBJ2-7
V gene: TRBV11-2
D gene: NA
clone size: NA

CDR3 DNA: TGTGCCAGTCGTCCTACAGGGTCTGATCAGCCCCAGCATTTT
CDR3 protein: CASRPTGSDQPQHF
J gene: TRBJ1-5
V gene: TRBV19
D gene: NA
clone size: once

CDR3 DNA: TGTGCCAGCAGCCCAGGACAGGACTATGGCTACACCTTC
CDR3 protein: CASSPGQDYGYTF
J gene: TRBJ1-2
V gene: TRBV6-1
D gene: TRBD1
clone size: few

CDR3 DNA: TGTGCCAGCACCGAGGGACTAGCGGGAGTAGGGAATGAGCAGTTCTTC
CDR3 protein: CASTEGLAGVGNEQFF
J gene: TRBJ2-1
V gene: TRBV28
D gene: TRBD2
clone size: NA

CDR3 DNA: TGTGCCAGCAGTTCAGGGGGCTATGGCTACACCTTC
CDR3 protein: CASSSGGYGYTF
J gene: TRBJ1-2
V gene: TRBV6-5
D gene: TRBD1
clone size: few

CDR3 DNA: TGTGCCAGCAGCGTAGGACAGGGCCTAACAGATACGCAGTATTTT
CDR3 protein: CASSVGQGLTDTQYF
J gene: TRBJ2-3
V gene: TRBV9
D gene: TRBD1
clone size: NA

CDR3 DNA: TGCGCCAGCAGCGAAGTAGGGGACACGACCAATGAGCAGTTCTTC
CDR3 protein: CASSEVGDTTNEQFF
J gene: TRBJ2-1
V gene: TRBV5-1
D gene: NA
clone size: NA

CDR3 DNA: TGTGCCAGCAGCCAGGATGGGCGGACAGACTACAATGAGCAGTTCTTC
CDR3 protein: CASSQDGRTDYNEQFF
J gene: TRBJ2-1
V gene: TRBV14
D gene: NA
clone size: NA

CDR3 DNA: TGTGCCAGCAGCCCCCTGGGGGGTGGAACTGAAGCTTTCTTT
CDR3 protein: CASSPLGGGTEAFF
J gene: TRBJ1-1
V gene: TRBV7-6
D gene: NA
clone size: NA

CDR3 DNA: TGTGCCAGCAGTGGGCCGACAGTTAACTATGGCTACACCTTC
CDR3 protein: CASSGPTVNYGYTF
J gene: TRBJ1-2
V gene: TRBV6-5
D gene: NA
clone size: NA

CDR3 DNA: TGTGCCAGCTCACCCGCCGGGGCTAGCGGGAGGGGAGATACGCAGTATTTT
CDR3 protein: CASSPAGASGRGDTQYF
J gene: TRBJ2-3
V gene: TRBV18
D gene: TRBD2
clone size: NA

CDR3 DNA: TGTGCCAGCAGTTTACAGGGGGCGTACTACACCTTC
CDR3 protein: CASSLQGAYYTF
J gene: TRBJ1-2
V gene: TRBV28
D gene: TRBD1
clone size: NA

CDR3 DNA: TGTGCCTGGGCCAAACAAGATATCGATACGCAGTATTTT
CDR3 protein: CAWAKQDIDTQYF
J gene: TRBJ2-3
V gene: TRBV30
D gene: NA
clone size: once

CDR3 DNA: TGTGCCAGCAGCGTAGATCAATTCTCCTACGAGCAGTACTTC
CDR3 protein: CASSVDQFSYEQYF
J gene: TRBJ2-7
V gene: TRBV9
D gene: NA
clone size: once

CDR3 DNA: TGTGCCAGCAGCTTATTGGGGGGACCCTACGAGCAGTACTTC
CDR3 protein: CASSLLGGPYEQYF
J gene: TRBJ2-7
V gene: TRBV5-8
D gene: NA
clone size: NA

CDR3 DNA: TGTGCCACCAGCGCAGGGGATTCAGGGGTCTCCTACGAGCAGTACTTC
CDR3 protein: CATSAGDSGVSYEQYF
J gene: TRBJ2-7
V gene: TRBV15
D gene: NA
clone size: NA

CDR3 DNA: TGTGCCAGCAGGCGGGACAGGGGCCCCTACGAGCAGTACTTC
CDR3 protein: CASRRDRGPYEQYF
J gene: TRBJ2-7
V gene: TRBV2
D gene: TRBD1
clone size: NA

CDR3 DNA: TGTGCCAGCAGTCGGAACACTGAAGCTTTCTTT
CDR3 protein: CASSRNTEAFF
J gene: TRBJ1-1
V gene: TRBV6-5
D gene: NA
clone size: NA

CDR3 DNA: TGTGCCAGCAGTTTGTCGGGACAGGCCTACGGGGATGGCTACACCTTC
CDR3 protein: CASSLSGQAYGDGYTF
J gene: TRBJ1-2
V gene: TRBV28
D gene: TRBD1
clone size: once

CDR3 DNA: TGTGCCAGCAGAAGCAGGGAAACCACCGGGGAGCTGTTTTTT
CDR3 protein: CASRSRETTGELFF
J gene: TRBJ2-2
V gene: TRBV5-4
D gene: NA
clone size: NA

CDR3 DNA: TGTGCCAGCAGCTCCTGGAGACAGGGGAGTAGGGAAAAACTGTTTTTT
CDR3 protein: CASSSWRQGSREKLFF
J gene: TRBJ1-4
V gene: TRBV11-2
D gene: TRBD1
clone size: NA

CDR3 DNA: TGTGCCAGCAGCCCGACAGGACGGGGAGAGACCCAGTACTTC
CDR3 protein: CASSPTGRGETQYF
J gene: TRBJ2-5
V gene: TRBV7-9
D gene: NA
clone size: once

CDR3 DNA: TGTGCGGTCCAATCTGGACTAGCGGCCACAGATACGCAGTATTTT
CDR3 protein: CAVQSGLAATDTQYF
J gene: TRBJ2-3
V gene: TRBV2
D gene: TRBD2
clone size: once

CDR3 DNA: TGCAGCGTTGATCGGGCGGGATCAGATACGCAGTATTTT
CDR3 protein: CSVDRAGSDTQYF
J gene: TRBJ2-3
V gene: TRBV29-1
D gene: NA
clone size: NA

CDR3 DNA: TGTGCCAGCAGAGGGACAGGGGCGAGAGAGACCCAGTACTTC
CDR3 protein: CASRGTGARETQYF
J gene: TRBJ2-5
V gene: TRBV27
D gene: TRBD1
clone size: NA

CDR3 DNA: TGTGCCAGCAGTCCTTCGGGACAGGGGAACGAGCAGTACTTC
CDR3 protein: CASSPSGQGNEQYF
J gene: TRBJ2-7
V gene: TRBV9
D gene: TRBD1
clone size: NA

CDR3 DNA: TGCGCCAGCAGCTTGGTGGCCTCGGGCACTGAAGCTTTCTTT
CDR3 protein: CASSLVASGTEAFF
J gene: TRBJ1-1
V gene: TRBV5-1
D gene: NA
clone size: NA

CDR3 DNA: TGTGCCAGCAGCTTGGGGGGGGGCAGGGGCCCCTACGAGCAGTACTTC
CDR3 protein: CASSLGGGRGPYEQYF
J gene: TRBJ2-7
V gene: TRBV5-4
D gene: NA
clone size: NA

CDR3 DNA: TGTGCCAGCAAGGGGCTAGCGGTGGGAGGGACCCAGTACTTC
CDR3 protein: CASKGLAVGGTQYF
J gene: TRBJ2-5
V gene: TRBV2
D gene: TRBD2
clone size: NA

CDR3 DNA: TGTGCCAGTACAACAGGTGGCAATCAGCCCCAGCATTTT
CDR3 protein: CASTTGGNQPQHF
J gene: TRBJ1-5
V gene: TRBV19
D gene: NA
clone size: NA

CDR3 DNA: TGTGCCAGCAGCTTGTTTGGAGGAGGTACTGAAGCTTTCTTT
CDR3 protein: CASSLFGGGTEAFF
J gene: TRBJ1-1
V gene: TRBV5-5
D gene: NA
clone size: few

CDR3 DNA: TGTGCCAGCAGTGAAACTAGCGTTGAGACCCAGTACTTC
CDR3 protein: CASSETSVETQYF
J gene: TRBJ2-5
V gene: TRBV6-4
D gene: TRBD2
clone size: NA

CDR3 DNA: TGTGCCAGCAGTGAAGCGCGGGGGATGGGGGAGCTGTTTTTT
CDR3 protein: CASSEARGMGELFF
J gene: TRBJ2-2
V gene: TRBV2
D gene: TRBD2
clone size: NA

CDR3 DNA: TGTGCCACCAGCAGAGATCGAACGGGGAACACTGAAGCTTTCTTT
CDR3 protein: CATSRDRTGNTEAFF
J gene: TRBJ1-1
V gene: TRBV15
D gene: NA
clone size: NA

CDR3 DNA: TGCGCCAGCAGCTTCTGGACTAGCGGGAGCCCCTACAATGAGCAGTTCTTC
CDR3 protein: CASSFWTSGSPYNEQFF
J gene: TRBJ2-1
V gene: TRBV5-1
D gene: TRBD2
clone size: NA

CDR3 DNA: TGTGCCAGCAGTGAACAGGGGATTAGAGAGACCCAGTACTTC
CDR3 protein: CASSEQGIRETQYF
J gene: TRBJ2-5
V gene: TRBV2
D gene: NA
clone size: NA

CDR3 DNA: TGTGCCAGTAGTCCGGGACTAGGGCCGCAGTATTTT
CDR3 protein: CASSPGLGPQYF
J gene: TRBJ2-3
V gene: TRBV19
D gene: TRBD2
clone size: NA

CDR3 DNA: TGCGCCAGCAGTGAGTCCAGGGGGACTGAAGCTTTCTTT
CDR3 protein: CASSESRGTEAFF
J gene: TRBJ1-1
V gene: TRBV10-1
D gene: TRBD1
clone size: NA

CDR3 DNA: TGTGCCAGCAGCCCAGGACAGGGCTTCGCTGGAAACACCATATATTTT
CDR3 protein: CASSPGQGFAGNTIYF
J gene: TRBJ1-3
V gene: TRBV5-4
D gene: TRBD1
clone size: NA

CDR3 DNA: TGTGCCAGCAGCGTAGATCCGGGGTTAGGAGGTGGCTACACCTTC
CDR3 protein: CASSVDPGLGGGYTF
J gene: TRBJ1-2
V gene: TRBV9
D gene: NA
clone size: NA

CDR3 DNA: TGTGCCAGCAGTTCCCACTACAGGGAACAGACTGAAGCTTTCTTT
CDR3 protein: CASSSHYREQTEAFF
J gene: TRBJ1-1
V gene: TRBV27
D gene: NA
clone size: NA

CDR3 DNA: TGTGCCAGCAGTTTATTCGGGGGGGGAACTAATGAAAAACTGTTTTTT
CDR3 protein: CASSLFGGGTNEKLFF
J gene: TRBJ1-4
V gene: TRBV28
D gene: NA
clone size: NA

CDR3 DNA: TGTGCCAGCAGTTTACACACCGGGACAGATGGCTACACCTTC
CDR3 protein: CASSLHTGTDGYTF
J gene: TRBJ1-2
V gene: TRBV6-1
D gene: TRBD1
clone size: NA

CDR3 DNA: TGCGCCAGCAGCCTCGGACTAGCGGATGTAGATACGCAGTATTTT
CDR3 protein: CASSLGLADVDTQYF
J gene: TRBJ2-3
V gene: TRBV4-1
D gene: TRBD2
clone size: NA

CDR3 DNA: TGTGCCAGTAGTGCCCCCACAGGGGGCACGAACACTGAAGCTTTCTTT
CDR3 protein: CASSAPTGGTNTEAFF
J gene: TRBJ1-1
V gene: TRBV19
D gene: TRBD1
clone size: NA

CDR3 DNA: TGTGCCAGCAGCCAAGACAGGCTAGCGGGAGTGGGCGGGGAGCTGTTTTTT
CDR3 protein: CASSQDRLAGVGGELFF
J gene: TRBJ2-2
V gene: TRBV4-2
D gene: TRBD2
clone size: NA

CDR3 DNA: TGTGCCAGTAGTAAAGACATGAACACTGAAGCTTTCTTT
CDR3 protein: CASSKDMNTEAFF
J gene: TRBJ1-1
V gene: TRBV19
D gene: NA
clone size: NA

CDR3 DNA: TGTGCCAGCAGTCCAGGACAGGGGGCAAACAATGGCTACACCTTC
CDR3 protein: CASSPGQGANNGYTF
J gene: TRBJ1-2
V gene: TRBV27
D gene: TRBD1
clone size: NA

CDR3 DNA: TGTGCCAGCAGCCCGGGGGGCGGGACCACCTACGAGCAGTACTTC
CDR3 protein: CASSPGGGTTYEQYF
J gene: TRBJ2-7
V gene: TRBV5-4
D gene: NA
clone size: once

CDR3 DNA: TGCGCCAGCAGGGACAGGGGGACGGATACGCAGTATTTT
CDR3 protein: CASRDRGTDTQYF
J gene: TRBJ2-3
V gene: TRBV5-1
D gene: TRBD1
clone size: few

CDR3 DNA: TGTGCCAGCACCAGATCGAATGTGAACACTGAAGCTTTCTTT
CDR3 protein: CASTRSNVNTEAFF
J gene: TRBJ1-1
V gene: TRBV6-1
D gene: NA
clone size: NA